This TCR beta chain was sequenced during a study of cytomegalovirus exposure and HLA in healthy donors. Overall study context: Among around 180 million T cells, an earlier analysis found 117 million unique TCR beta sequences. Study-wide points: Reported performance of the classifier showed diagnosis of cytomegalovirus status with high specificity and sensitivity.

The CDR3 extends over 13 amino acids. V lost 1 base and J 6 bases, leaving 7 bases between the germline ends. The germline V gene encodes CDR1 LNHNV and CDR2 YYDKDF (reference sequence). In the case of this clone: The target antigen is unknown.

The PCR ran on 60 Vbeta and 13 Jbeta primers. Sequencing used immunoSEQ multiplex PCR; TCRdb keeps in-frame clones, though not all of them. The sample contains approximately 180,000 clones, roughly four fifths of which appear only once. The source material was PBMCs. The chain is built from TRBV15 and TRBJ2-4, with D unresolved. The clonotype comes from a young woman in good health and CMV-seronegative. The CDR3 nucleotides are TGTGCCACCAGCAGAGCGGTTACAAACATTCAGTACTTC. Translation: CATSRAVTNIQYF.